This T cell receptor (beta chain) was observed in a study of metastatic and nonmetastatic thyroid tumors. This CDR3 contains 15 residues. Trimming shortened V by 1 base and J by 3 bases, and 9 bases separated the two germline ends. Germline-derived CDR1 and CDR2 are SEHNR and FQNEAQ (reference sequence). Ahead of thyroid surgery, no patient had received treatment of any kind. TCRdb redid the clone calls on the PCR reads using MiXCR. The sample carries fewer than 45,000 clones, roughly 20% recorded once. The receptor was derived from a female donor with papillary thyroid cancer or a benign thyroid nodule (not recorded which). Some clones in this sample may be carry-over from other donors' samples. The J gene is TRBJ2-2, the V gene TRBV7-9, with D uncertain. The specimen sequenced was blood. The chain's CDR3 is CASSLEGLHTGELFF. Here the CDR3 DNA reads TGTGCCAGCAGCTTAGAAGGGTTGCACACCGGGGAGCTGTTTTTT.